Listed below are T cell receptor beta chains from one sample, sequenced in a study of blood T cells in healthy people across ages. TCRdb fed the 5' RACE reads into MiXCR, producing one record per CDR3 protein. The top ten clones hold about 54% of a sample with a few hundred thousand distinct CDR3 sequences, 52% of them seen once. The sample taken for sequencing was blood. All receptors derive from a man in his 60s in good health. Both conserved end residues are part of each CDR3. The order of the fields is J gene, V gene, CDR3 protein.

j_gene: TRBJ2-4
v_gene: TRBV6-1
CDR3aa: CASRGPRDAGERSIQYF

j_gene: TRBJ2-6
v_gene: TRBV6-5
CDR3aa: CASSYSPLGTASGANVLTF

j_gene: TRBJ1-2
v_gene: TRBV3-1
CDR3aa: CASSPQAMGNYGYTF

j_gene: TRBJ2-5
v_gene: TRBV12-3/TRBV12-4
CDR3aa: CASILREQETQYF

j_gene: TRBJ1-2
v_gene: TRBV30
CDR3aa: CAWSSTGLGGYTF

j_gene: TRBJ2-5
v_gene: TRBV5-1
CDR3aa: CASSLGEGQGCNEQYF

j_gene: TRBJ2-1
v_gene: TRBV7-2
CDR3aa: CASSSLGAGVNNEQFF

j_gene: TRBJ2-1
v_gene: TRBV6-2/TRBV6-3
CDR3aa: CASSLGLAANNEQFF

j_gene: TRBJ2-7
v_gene: TRBV14
CDR3aa: CASSRLPGLAGGPYEQYF

j_gene: TRBJ1-4
v_gene: TRBV5-1
CDR3aa: CASSLGTTANEKLFF

j_gene: TRBJ1-2
v_gene: TRBV24-1
CDR3aa: CATSDLGTVHNYGYTF

j_gene: TRBJ1-6
v_gene: TRBV6-2/TRBV6-3
CDR3aa: CASSYGQDNSPLHF